These 22 T cell receptor beta chains were sequenced from one sample in a study of identical twins. One entry per CDR3 protein results from TCRdb running MiXCR on the 5' RACE reads. The sample includes approximately 1.8 million distinct CDR3 sequences, roughly 35% of them seen just once. Sequencing was performed on cord blood. The receptor source for this set is a newborn girl in good health.

This clonotype was picked up a small number of times. V usage is TRBV20-1 and J usage is TRBJ2-1; D unresolved. The CDR3 runs to 14 residues. V was pared by 3 bases and J by 3 bases, with 12 bases between. Germline CDR1 reads DFQATT; CDR2 reads SNEGSKA (reference sequence). The CDR3 reads CSASLPYGYNEQFF. The DNA for the CDR3 is TGCAGTGCTAGTTTACCATATGGCTACAATGAGCAGTTCTTC.

The rearrangement uses TRBV2 and TRBJ2-7; a possible D gene is TRBD2 (5 bases). This CDR3 spans 15 amino acids. Germline V lookup: CDR1 SNHLY, CDR2 FYNNEI. Trimming removed 6 bases from V and 5 bases from J, with 20 bases in between. The CDR3 DNA reads TGTGCCAGCAGGCCAAACGGGGTGCCTAGGGACGAGCAGTACTTC. Translation: CASRPNGVPRDEQYF.

The J gene is TRBJ2-5, the V gene TRBV12-3 or TRBV12-4; D gene uncertain. V lost 6 bases and J lost 11, with 19 bases in between. The CDR3 loop spans 13 amino acids. This CDR3 reads CASSPPSRNEQYF. The DNA for the CDR3 is TGTGCCAGCAGCCCCCCTAGTCGCAATGAGCAGTACTTC.

The chain combines TRBV29-1 with TRBJ1-4; possibly TRBD1 for D (6 bases). The CDR3 has 12 residues. Per germline, CDR1 SQVTM and CDR2 ANQGSEA. Trimming stripped 7 bases from V and 5 bases from J, with 11 bases between. The CDR3 sequence: CSAWGANEKLFF. For the CDR3, the DNA is TGCAGCGCCTGGGGGGCCAATGAAAAACTGTTTTTT.

The CDR3 is CATSTGAYNEQFF. In nucleotides, the CDR3 is TGTGCCACCAGCACGGGGGCATACAATGAGCAGTTCTTC. This chain connects TRBV15 to TRBJ2-1, with D perhaps assigned TRBD1 or TRBD2 (6 bases each). Per germline, CDR1 LNHNV and CDR2 YYDKDF (reference sequence). This CDR3 comprises 13 residues. V was cut by 4 bases and J by 4 bases, with 8 bases left in between.

The J gene is TRBJ1-2, the V gene TRBV13; D gene ambiguous. The CDR3 loop spans 15 amino acids. The V and J ends lost 3 bases and 4 bases respectively, with 15 bases between them. CDR1 is PRHDT and CDR2 is FYEKMQ in the germline V gene (reference sequence). CDR3 residues: CASSFGPGRPYGYTF. As DNA, the CDR3 is TGTGCCAGCAGCTTCGGTCCAGGACGCCCCTATGGCTACACCTTC.

J is TRBJ2-3 and V is TRBV5-1; D possibly corresponds to TRBD2 (5 bases). Trimming shortened V by 6 bases and J by 2 bases, and 13 bases separated the two germline ends. Germline assignment: CDR1 SGHRS and CDR2 YFSETQ. The CDR3 is made up of 14 amino acids. DNA for the CDR3: TGCGCCAGCACCCTACCGGGAACCACAGATACGCAGTATTTT. This gives the protein CASTLPGTTDTQYF.

The gene calls are TRBV5-1 and TRBJ2-4, with TRBD2 matching 11 bases. The junction had 13 bases not matched to a gene; V was cut back by 4 bases and J by 13 bases. The CDR3 runs to 15 residues. Germline V lookup: CDR1 SGHRS, CDR2 YFSETQ. This chain's CDR3 is CASSPRLAGGYGQYF. The CDR3 DNA reads as TGCGCCAGCAGCCCCCGTCTAGCGGGGGGATACGGGCAGTACTTC. Based on the CDR3 plus reference TRBV5-1 and TRBJ2-4, the full variable domain is KAGVTQTPRYLIKTRGQQVTLSCSPISGHRSVSWYQQTPGQGLQFLFEYFSETQRNKGNFPGRFSGRQFSNSRSEMNVSTLELGDSALYLCASSPRLAGGYGQYFGAGTRLSVL.

This chain uses TRBV12-3 or TRBV12-4 with TRBJ2-1; TRBD2 agrees at 8 bases. V was pared by 3 bases and J by 8 bases, with 15 bases of the junction left unmatched. The CDR3 length is 17 residues. The CDR3 nucleotides are TGTGCCAGCAGTTTCTACCCGGGACTAGGTCTTCGCGATGAGCAGTTCTTC. This encodes CASSFYPGLGLRDEQFF.

The V gene is TRBV3-1, the J gene TRBJ2-6, with TRBD2 matching over 14 bases. V lost 1 base, J lost 1 base, and 12 bases stayed unmatched. Germline V gene data show CDR1 as LGHDT and CDR2 as YNNKEL (reference sequence). This CDR3 region has 22 residues. The CDR3 region has the DNA TGTGCCAGCAGCCAAGTCTTTGGGACTAGCGGGAGATATGGGTCTGGGGCCAACGTCCTGACTTTC. Protein: CASSQVFGTSGRYGSGANVLTF.

This rearrangement joins TRBV6-4 to TRBJ2-1, with a possible D match to TRBD1 (6 bases). The CDR3 consists of 14 residues. Germline lookup yields CDR1 MRHNA and CDR2 SNTAGT. Trimming pared 1 base from V and 8 bases from J, leaving 12 bases between. The CDR3 nucleotides are TGTGCCAGCAGTGACTTGGGGGCACAATATGAGCAGTTCTTC. This translates into CASSDLGAQYEQFF.

This clonotype came up a few times. Here the CDR3 reads CASSQSGTKNIQYF. CDR3 sequence (DNA): TGTGCCAGCAGCCAATCAGGGACCAAAAACATTCAGTACTTC. The V call is TRBV3-1, the J call TRBJ2-4; D is possibly TRBD1 (5 bases). V shed 2 bases and J shed 2 bases, with 7 bases lying between them. Germline CDR1 and CDR2: LGHDT and YNNKEL (reference sequence). The CDR3 has 14 residues.

This clonotype occurred a few times. The chain joins TRBV10-3 to TRBJ2-7; D is ambiguous. Between the trimmed V and J ends, which lost 2 bases and 1 base, there was a span of 6 bases. The CDR3 sequence is 13 residues long. The germline gives CDR1 ENHRY, CDR2 SYGVKD. The CDR3 loop reads CAISEGRSYEQYF. The CDR3, as DNA: TGTGCCATCAGTGAGGGACGGTCCTACGAGCAGTACTTC.

This clonotype appeared a few times. This chain connects TRBV27 to TRBJ1-2; 7 positions agree with TRBD1. The CDR3 totals 15 residues. Germline lookup yields CDR1 MNHEY and CDR2 SMNVEV (reference sequence). J gave up 6 bases and V 2 bases, and 9 bases lay outside the gene matches. The CDR3: CASSLDPGTDHGYTF. In DNA form, the CDR3 reads TGTGCCAGCAGTTTAGATCCCGGGACAGACCATGGCTACACCTTC.

This clonotype was picked up a small number of times. This chain connects TRBV3-1 to TRBJ2-5, with TRBD2 matching 8 bases. J gave up 4 bases and V 1 base, and 8 bases lay outside the gene matches. Looked up from germline, CDR1 is LGHDT and CDR2 is YNNKEL (reference sequence). This CDR3 spans 16 amino acids. Here the CDR3 reads CASSQVGTSGLETQYF. The CDR3 DNA reads TGTGCCAGCAGCCAAGTCGGAACTAGCGGACTAGAGACCCAGTACTTC.

This clonotype was counted only a few times. This chain connects TRBV10-3 to TRBJ2-3; 9 positions agree with TRBD2. Germline assignment: CDR1 ENHRY and CDR2 SYGVKD. The CDR3 sequence is 16 residues long. J was trimmed by 4 bases and V by 4 bases; bases with no gene match: 9. CDR3 coding DNA: TGTGCCATCAGTGCCAGTAGCGGGAGCGCAGCAGATACGCAGTATTTT. Translated, it gives CAISASSGSAADTQYF.

This chain uses TRBV10-3 with TRBJ2-7, with D perhaps matching TRBD2 (5 bases). Germline V gene data show CDR1 as ENHRY and CDR2 as SYGVKD. This CDR3 region has 14 residues. With 7 bases removed from V and 2 bases from J, the gap between germline ends came to 15 bases. Written as DNA, the CDR3 is TGTGCCATCACCGAGGGCCATAACACCTACGAGCAGTACTTC. Translating gives CAITEGHNTYEQYF.

The chain recombines TRBV20-1 with TRBJ1-1, with 9 nucleotides matching TRBD1. Germline trimming cut 5 bases from V and 4 bases from J; bases unmatched to any gene: 5. Germline assignment: CDR1 DFQATT and CDR2 SNEGSKA (reference sequence). This CDR3 comprises 13 residues. CDR3 DNA: TGCAGTGCTTTCTACAGGGGGCTCACTGAAGCTTTCTTT. This gives the protein CSAFYRGLTEAFF.

This clonotype was counted only a few times. This chain uses TRBV10-3 with TRBJ2-1; maybe TRBD2 (5 bases). This CDR3 region has 14 residues. V was trimmed by 1 base and J by 4 bases, leaving 8 bases between them. Germline V gene sequence: CDR1 ENHRY, CDR2 SYGVKD. CDR3 sequence (DNA): TGTGCCATCAGTGAGTTGGGGAGATACAATGAGCAGTTCTTC. Translating gives CAISELGRYNEQFF.

This chain uses TRBV6-2 or TRBV6-3 with TRBJ2-7, with TRBD1 as a possible D gene (5 bases). The CDR3 sequence is 15 residues long. Germline-derived CDR1 and CDR2 are MNHEY and SVGEGT. V gave up 0 bases and J gave up 2 bases, with 11 bases separating them. The CDR3 region has the DNA TGTGCCAGCAGTTACTCGTTAGTGGGGCCCTACGAGCAGTACTTC. The encoded protein is CASSYSLVGPYEQYF.

The chain recombines TRBV10-2 with TRBJ2-3; D possibly corresponds to TRBD1 (5 bases). The germline V gene encodes CDR1 WSHSY and CDR2 SAAADI. V was cut by 4 bases and J by 7 bases, with 9 bases left in between. The CDR3 runs 12 residues. Here the CDR3 reads CASSGSGNTQYF. The CDR3 bases are TGCGCCAGCAGTGGGTCAGGGAATACGCAGTATTTT.

This chain connects TRBV3-1 to TRBJ2-1; maybe TRBD2 (6 bases). V shed 2 bases and J shed 5 bases, with 10 bases lying between them. CDR3 length: 14 amino acids. Germline CDR1 and CDR2: LGHDT and YNNKEL (reference sequence). CDR3 bases: TGTGCCAGCAGCCAATACGGGAGTAACAATGAGCAGTTCTTC. Residues: CASSQYGSNNEQFF.